The present TCR beta chain was sequenced within a study of blood T cell repertoires in COVID-19. Germline V gene sequence: CDR1 SGHTA, CDR2 FQGTGA. The CDR3 runs to 15 residues. Per the original methods: Counts of nucleated cells, estimated from reference gene primer amplification, were obtained. TCRdb's copy holds only in-frame clones and misses some; the assay was immunoSEQ multiplex PCR. From that table come the V and J calls and clone size; the DNA was used to work out D and trimming. This table has around 250,000 clones, about 90% appearing once. Living in about two dozen US areas, the participants were between roughly 18 and 95 years of age.

This sequence originates from a man aged 50-59 years who had been exposed to COVID-19. The chain combines TRBV7-3 with TRBJ1-1; D might be TRBD1 (5 bases). The sequencing input was PBMCs or T cells enriched from blood (not recorded which). The CDR3 protein is CASSLGSQEGTEAFF. CDR3 DNA: TGTGCTAGCTCCCTGGGGTCCCAGGAGGGGACTGAAGCTTTCTTT.